The 19 T cell receptor beta chains in this list originate from one sample, sequenced in a study of graft-versus-host responses after intestinal transplantation. TCRdb's table, derived via immunoSEQ multiplex PCR, lists solely in-frame clones and lacks some. The data show 35,000 to 40,000 clones, just under 95% seen once. The sequences come from PBMCs, collected 16 days after intestinal transplant. Source of these receptors: a human patient who received an intestinal transplant, so some T cells may come from the graft donor.

The chain is built from TRBV11-1 and TRBJ2-1; 10 bases are shared with TRBD1. CDR1 is SGHAT and CDR2 is FQDESV in the germline V gene (reference sequence). CDR3 size: 17 residues. The J segment lost 4 bases and the V segment lost 0 bases, leaving 6 bases of the junction unmatched. Here the CDR3 DNA reads TGTGCCAGCAGCTTAGCGCTAGGGACAGGGGCGTACAATGAGCAGTTCTTC. Translated, it gives CASSLALGTGAYNEQFF.

This chain joins TRBV19 and TRBJ2-7; D gene uncertain. V lost 5 bases and J lost 5, with 10 bases in between. The CDR3 has 12 amino acids. The germline gives CDR1 LNHDA, CDR2 SQIVND (reference sequence). For the CDR3, the DNA is TGTGCCAGTAGTCCAGGCAAGGACGAGCAGTACTTC. Translated: CASSPGKDEQYF.

In DNA form, the CDR3 reads TGTGCCAGCAGTTCCAAAATTCTTAAACAGGGAACACAACCTTACGAGCAGTACTTC. It yields the protein CASSSKILKQGTQPYEQYF. The rearrangement joins TRBV28 to TRBJ2-7, with D perhaps matching TRBD1 (6 bases). There are 19 residues in the CDR3. Germline-derived CDR1 and CDR2 are MDHEN and SYDVKM. Trimming stripped 4 bases from V and 4 bases from J, with 29 bases between.

CDR3 sequence: CASSHLGGSGNTIYF. CDR3 nucleotides: TGTGCCAGCAGCCACCTTGGGGGCTCTGGAAACACCATATATTTT. This chain joins TRBV7-2 and TRBJ1-3; possibly TRBD1 for D (5 bases). Trimming removed 5 bases at V and 0 bases at J, with 11 bases between. The CDR3 totals 15 residues. From germline, CDR1 is SGHTA and CDR2 FQGNSA. The variable domain in full, completed from reference TRBV7-2 and TRBJ1-3, reads GAGVSQSPSNKVTEKGKDVELRCDPISGHTALYWYRQSLGQGLEFLIYFQGNSAPDKSGLPSDRFSAERTGGSVSTLTIQRTQQEDSAVYLCASSHLGGSGNTIYFGEGSWLTVV.

The genes are TRBV28 and TRBJ2-7; D possibly corresponds to TRBD2 (5 bases). Germline V gene lookup returns CDR1 MDHEN and CDR2 SYDVKM. The V end lost 6 bases, the J end lost 4 bases, and 10 bases lay between the germline ends. CDR3 size: 12 residues. The CDR3 sequence: CASRGDLYEQYF. CDR3 coding DNA: TGTGCCAGCAGGGGAGACTTGTACGAGCAGTACTTC. The full variable domain, completed using reference TRBV28 and TRBJ2-7, is DVKVTQSSRYLVKRTGEKVFLECVQDMDHENMFWYRQDPGLGLRLIYFSYDVKMKEKGDIPEGYSVSREKKERFSLILESASTNQTSMYLCASRGDLYEQYFGPGTRLTVT.

This rearrangement joins TRBV7-9 to TRBJ1-2; D is ambiguous. With 1 base removed from V and 8 bases from J, the gap between germline ends came to 14 bases. CDR1 is SEHNR, CDR2 FQNEAQ, per germline (reference sequence). The CDR3 length is 14 residues. DNA for the CDR3: TGTGCCAGCAGCTTAGGACCCAATTTCAGGGGCTACACCTTC. Protein: CASSLGPNFRGYTF.

The gene calls are TRBV6-5 and TRBJ2-7, with a possible D match to TRBD2 (5 bases). This CDR3 contains 12 residues. Trimming left V 8 bases short and J 7 bases short, with 15 bases between. The germline V gene has CDR1 MNHEY and CDR2 SVGAGI. CDR3 in DNA: TGTGCCAGCCACAGCTTGTCGGGGGAGCAGTACTTC. Its translation: CASHSLSGEQYF.

The chain couples TRBV28 to TRBJ1-5; D is unclear. Trimming pared 4 bases from V and 0 bases from J, leaving 7 bases between. This CDR3 contains 14 residues. CDR1 MDHEN and CDR2 SYDVKM come from the germline V gene. CDR3 nucleotides: TGTGCCAGCAGTTCTTATTATAGCAATCAGCCCCAGCATTTT. The encoded protein is CASSSYYSNQPQHF.

The CDR3 region has the DNA TGTGCCAGCAGTTACTCGGGCAGGGGGCCGCATCAGCCCCAGCATTTT. Translating it yields CASSYSGRGPHQPQHF. V usage is TRBV6-5 and J usage is TRBJ1-5, with 8 bases fitting TRBD1. The CDR3 sequence is 16 residues long. The ends lost 0 bases at V and 5 bases at J; junction bases unmatched: 6. Germline CDR1 reads MNHEY; CDR2 reads SVGAGI.

The V call is TRBV5-1, the J call TRBJ2-1; 10 bases are a match to TRBD2. V dropped 0 bases and J dropped 8; count of bases not matched to a gene: 2. The CDR3 runs 14 residues. CDR1 and CDR2 from the germline V gene are SGHRS and YFSETQ. The CDR3 sequence is CASSLDLAGDEQFF. The DNA for the CDR3 is TGCGCCAGCAGCTTGGATCTAGCGGGAGATGAGCAGTTCTTC.

The chain recombines TRBV7-2 with TRBJ2-2; TRBD2 aligns across 14 bases. This CDR3 is 15 amino acids long. J lost 6 bases, V lost 5 bases, and 2 bases had no gene match. Looked up from germline, CDR1 is SGHTA and CDR2 is FQGNSA. CDR3 loop: CASSRLAGGPGELFF. The CDR3 bases are TGTGCCAGCAGCCGACTAGCGGGAGGGCCCGGGGAGCTGTTTTTT. Variable domain in full (rest from reference TRBV7-2 and TRBJ2-2): GAGVSQSPSNKVTEKGKDVELRCDPISGHTALYWYRQSLGQGLEFLIYFQGNSAPDKSGLPSDRFSAERTGGSVSTLTIQRTQQEDSAVYLCASSRLAGGPGELFFGEGSRLTVL.

Comments on this clone: The junction departs from germline at one end; a sequencing error may be responsible. The chain joins TRBV27 to TRBJ1-4; D uncertain. The germline V gene has CDR1 MNHEY and CDR2 SMNVEV (reference sequence). The CDR3 runs 13 residues. CDR3 residues: CACSLFPIEELFF. The CDR3 DNA is TGTGCCTGCAGTTTATTCCCGATTGAAGAACTGTTTTTT. The full variable domain, in which reference TRBV27 and TRBJ1-4 provide the parts outside the CDR3, is EAQVTQNPRYLITVTGKKLTVTCSQNMNHEYMSWYRQDPGLGLRQIYYSMNVEVTDKGDVPEGYKVSRKEKRNFPLILESPSPNQTSLYFCACSLFPIEELFFGSGTQLSVL.

The chain recombines TRBV28 with TRBJ1-2; no clear D. V lost 1 base and J 4 bases, leaving 22 bases between the germline ends. CDR1 and CDR2 (germline): MDHEN, SYDVKM. The CDR3 totals 18 residues. The CDR3 region is CASSLFPPKERKSYGYTF. The CDR3 region has the DNA TGTGCCAGCAGTTTATTCCCGCCAAAGGAGAGAAAATCCTATGGCTACACCTTC.

The table lists this clone with a count of one. The V call is TRBV7-2, the J call TRBJ2-3; 12 bases align to TRBD2. J was trimmed by 3 bases and V by 2 bases; bases with no gene match: 0. Germline-derived CDR1 and CDR2 are SGHTA and FQGNSA. There are 15 residues in the CDR3. CDR3 sequence: CASSLTSGRTDTQYF. CDR3 nucleotide sequence: TGTGCCAGCAGCTTAACTAGCGGGAGGACAGATACGCAGTATTTT.

The chain uses TRBV28 and TRBJ2-7; no definite D call. Trimming removed 3 bases from V and 3 bases from J, with 15 bases in between. The CDR3 has 15 residues. CDR1 is MDHEN, CDR2 SYDVKM, per germline. This chain's CDR3 is CASSFNTVRDYEQYF. The DNA of the CDR3 is TGTGCCAGCAGTTTTAATACGGTTAGGGACTACGAGCAGTACTTC.

J is TRBJ1-2 and V is TRBV6-5; TRBD1 might be the D (5 bases). Looked up from germline, CDR1 is MNHEY and CDR2 is SVGAGI. The CDR3 has 14 amino acids. V was trimmed by 7 bases and J by 3 bases, leaving 15 bases between them. The CDR3 here is CASNPQWGDYGYTF. CDR3 DNA: TGTGCCAGCAACCCCCAGTGGGGGGACTATGGCTACACCTTC.

The rearrangement uses TRBV5-1 and TRBJ2-5; 7 nucleotides match TRBD1. Looked up from germline, CDR1 is SGHRS and CDR2 is YFSETQ. J was trimmed by 1 base and V by 0 bases; bases with no gene match: 12. This CDR3 has 18 residues. CDR3 loop: CASSLAPRPGQLQETQYF. The CDR3 DNA sequence: TGCGCCAGCAGCTTGGCGCCGAGGCCGGGACAGCTCCAAGAGACCCAGTACTTC.

This chain's CDR3 is CASSFMGTSWPQHF. CDR3 coding DNA: TGTGCCAGCAGTTTTATGGGGACCTCTTGGCCCCAGCATTTT. This rearrangement joins TRBV28 to TRBJ1-5; weak D call: TRBD1 (5 bases). With 3 bases removed from V and 9 bases from J, the gap between germline ends came to 15 bases. CDR3 size: 14 residues. Looked up from germline, CDR1 is MDHEN and CDR2 is SYDVKM.

The chain carries TRBV12-5 and TRBJ1-4; D gene ambiguous. This CDR3 has 12 residues. The V and J ends lost 3 bases and 4 bases respectively, with 3 bases between them. CDR1 is LGHNT, CDR2 FRNRAP, per germline. Here the CDR3 reads CASGFRNEKLFF. For the CDR3, the DNA is TGTGCTAGTGGTTTCCGTAATGAAAAACTGTTTTTT.